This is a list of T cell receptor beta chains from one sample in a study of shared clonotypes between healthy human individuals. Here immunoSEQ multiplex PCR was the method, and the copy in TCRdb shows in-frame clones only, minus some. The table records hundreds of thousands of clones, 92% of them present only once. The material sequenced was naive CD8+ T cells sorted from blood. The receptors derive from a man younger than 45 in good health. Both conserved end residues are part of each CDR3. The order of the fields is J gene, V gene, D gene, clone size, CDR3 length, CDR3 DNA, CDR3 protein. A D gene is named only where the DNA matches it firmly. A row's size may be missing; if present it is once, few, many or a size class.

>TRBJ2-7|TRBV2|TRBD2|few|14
TGTGCCAGCAGTGACGGACTAGCGTCCTACGAGCAGTACTTC
CASSDGLASYEQYF
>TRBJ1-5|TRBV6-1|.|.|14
TGTGCCAGCAGTTTACCAGGAGGAGGTCAGCCCCAGCATTTT
CASSLPGGGQPQHF
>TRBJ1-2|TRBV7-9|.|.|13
TGTGCCAGCAGCCCATCCCCTAACTATGGCTACACCTTC
CASSPSPNYGYTF
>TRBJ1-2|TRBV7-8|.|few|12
TGTGCCAGCAGCGCTCAGGGGTATGGCTACACCTTC
CASSAQGYGYTF
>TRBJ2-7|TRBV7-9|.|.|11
TGTGCCAGCAGCGGGGGTGGGGAGCAGTACTTC
CASSGGGEQYF
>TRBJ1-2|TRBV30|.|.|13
TGTGCCTGGAGTTCGGGGATTAACTATGGCTACACCTTC
CAWSSGINYGYTF
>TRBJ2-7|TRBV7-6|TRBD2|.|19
TGTGCCAGCAGCTCTAAGGGACTAGCGGCCGGGAGGAGCTCCTACGAGCAGTACTTC
CASSSKGLAAGRSSYEQYF
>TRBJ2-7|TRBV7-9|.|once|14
TGTGCCAGCAGCTTCGGGGACAAGCCCTACGAGCAGTACTTC
CASSFGDKPYEQYF
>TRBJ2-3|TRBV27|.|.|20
TGTGCCAGCAGTTTACAGTTTTTACTCCCTGCGGCGGGTACAACAGATACGCAGTATTTT
CASSLQFLLPAAGTTDTQYF
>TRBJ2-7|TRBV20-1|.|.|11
TGCAGTGCTAGAGACCCCTACGAGCAGTACTTC
CSARDPYEQYF
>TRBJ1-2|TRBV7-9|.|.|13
TGTGCCAGCAGCTTAGCGATCAACTATGGCTACACCTTC
CASSLAINYGYTF
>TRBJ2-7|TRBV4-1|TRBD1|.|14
TGCGCCAGCAGCCAGGACAGGACATCCTACGAGCAGTACTTC
CASSQDRTSYEQYF